This T cell receptor (beta chain) was captured by sequencing in a study of T-cell reconstitution after alpha-beta-depleted transplantation in children. Study-level findings and limits: Surviving recipient cells, namely T cells and thymic progenitors, were the source of high day-60 TCRbeta diversity in some patients.

The CDR3 runs 13 residues. Trimming removed 10 bases at V and 1 base at J, with 10 bases between. This clonotype was seen many times. Its antigen is unknown. Preparation of the TCRbeta library was carried out with unique molecular identifiers. TCRdb independently ran MiXCR on the PCR reads; one entry per CDR3 protein. The data show about 300,000 distinct CDR3 sequences, about a tenth seen once. This clonotype originated in a boy under three years old with acute myeloid leukemia, due to receive a stem cell transplant. Sequencing was performed on PBMCs, taken before TCRalphabeta/CD19-depleted stem cell transplant. The chain uses TRBV12-3 or TRBV12-4 and TRBJ2-2, with D unresolved. The CDR3 DNA is TGTGCCACCCTACATCTGAACACCGGGGAGCTGTTTTTT. Translated, it gives CATLHLNTGELFF.